The 17 T cell receptor beta chains listed next were all sequenced from one sample in a study of beta chain features in type 1 diabetes. Every bit of the isolated RNA underwent reverse transcription, so sequencing read expressed TCRB transcripts. Assay used: immunoSEQ multiplex PCR; TCRdb lists only in-frame clones, some missing. The sample lists 390,000 or so clones; approximately 15% were seen once. The sequencing input was naive CD4+ T cells from blood. Source of these receptors: a man aged 25-45 years in good health.

The chain employs TRBV25-1 and TRBJ2-1; no definite D call. This CDR3 region has 14 residues. Trimming took 3 bases from V and 4 from J, leaving 10 bases between them. CDR1 and CDR2 (germline): MGHDK, SYGVNS. This CDR3 is CASSDSPPYNEQFF. CDR3 nucleotides: TGTGCCAGCAGTGATTCTCCCCCATACAATGAGCAGTTCTTC. The entire variable domain, with the rest obtained from reference TRBV25-1 and TRBJ2-1, is as follows: EADIYQTPRYLVIGTGKKITLECSQTMGHDKMYWYQQDPGMELHLIHYSYGVNSTEKGDLSSESTVSRIRTEHFPLTLESARPSHTSQYLCASSDSPPYNEQFFGPGTRLTVL.

This clone was counted a few times. The chain combines TRBV11-2 with TRBJ2-7, with D perhaps matching TRBD2 (5 bases). Looked up from germline, CDR1 is SGHAT and CDR2 is FQNNGV. The germline V and J ends were trimmed by 6 bases and 2 bases, with 14 bases remaining between them. CDR3 length: 14 amino acids. The CDR3, as DNA: TGTGCCAGCAGAACTATAAGAGGGACCTACGAGCAGTACTTC. It is translated as CASRTIRGTYEQYF.

V usage is TRBV7-2 and J usage is TRBJ2-5, with 8 positions matching TRBD2. The CDR3 length is 13 residues. Unmatched junction bases numbered 1, after V lost 6 bases and J lost 1 base. CDR1 is SGHTA, CDR2 FQGNSA, per germline. CDR3 nucleotides: TGTGCCAGCAGACTAGCGGCCCAAGAGACCCAGTACTTC. It yields the protein CASRLAAQETQYF.

This clone occurred a few times. V gene TRBV7-9 combines with J gene TRBJ1-4, with D unresolved. This CDR3 spans 12 amino acids. The V and J ends lost 2 bases and 8 bases respectively, with 6 bases between them. Per the germline V gene, CDR1 is SEHNR and CDR2 is FQNEAQ (reference sequence). The CDR3 protein is CASSLRREKLFF. The CDR3 bases are TGTGCCAGCAGCTTAAGGAGGGAAAAACTGTTTTTT.

Only a few counts were recorded for this clone. The chain carries TRBV7-2 and TRBJ2-7, with unresolved D. The CDR3 is made up of 14 amino acids. Germline V gene sequence: CDR1 SGHTA, CDR2 FQGNSA. V lost 6 bases and J lost 1, with 13 bases in between. CDR3 sequence: CASRKEGSSYEQYF. CDR3 DNA: TGTGCCAGCAGGAAGGAAGGGTCGTCCTACGAGCAGTACTTC.

This chain uses TRBV7-9 with TRBJ2-7; 7 bases are a match to TRBD2. Trimming at V came to 0 bases and at J to 5 bases, leaving 1 base not matched to a gene. The CDR3 is 13 amino acids. Germline values: CDR1 SEHNR, CDR2 FQNEAQ (reference sequence). The CDR3 sequence is CASSLAGGNEQYV. The CDR3 nucleotides are TGTGCCAGCAGCTTAGCGGGAGGGAACGAGCAGTACGTC.

This chain connects TRBV7-2 to TRBJ2-6; D perhaps matches TRBD1 (5 bases). This CDR3 comprises 16 residues. V dropped 5 bases and J dropped 1 base, with 12 bases sitting between them. Per germline, CDR1 SGHTA and CDR2 FQGNSA. The CDR3 spells CASSPIQGSGANVLTF. The CDR3 DNA is TGTGCCAGCAGCCCCATTCAGGGTTCTGGGGCCAACGTCCTGACTTTC.

The chain combines TRBV9 with TRBJ2-2; D is perhaps TRBD1 or TRBD2 (5 bases each). The CDR3 contains 14 residues. The germline gives CDR1 SGDLS, CDR2 YYNGEE. Trimming took 1 base from V and 6 from J, leaving 10 bases between them. The CDR3, as DNA: TGTGCCAGCAGCGTAACGGGGCTCCCCGGGGAGCTGTTTTTT. It is translated as CASSVTGLPGELFF.

The rearrangement joins TRBV15 to TRBJ2-7; D call uncertain. V gave up 5 bases and J gave up 0 bases, with 5 bases separating them. This CDR3 comprises 12 residues. Germline V gives CDR1 LNHNV, CDR2 YYDKDF (reference sequence). Here the CDR3 DNA reads TGTGCCACCAGCGTAGACTCCTACGAGCAGTACTTC. Translating it yields CATSVDSYEQYF.

This clone was counted a few times. This chain links TRBV18 with TRBJ1-4; maybe TRBD1 (6 bases). This CDR3 has 17 residues. The germline gives CDR1 KGHSH, CDR2 LQKENI. The germline V and J ends were trimmed by 3 bases and 4 bases, with 18 bases remaining between them. CDR3 bases: TGTGCCAGCTCACCGTATCCAGGGGCTTTGGGTAATGAAAAACTGTTTTTT. Translating gives CASSPYPGALGNEKLFF.

This clone was seen more than once but under ten times. J is TRBJ2-5 and V is TRBV6-5; 13 bases agree with TRBD2. Germline V gene lookup returns CDR1 MNHEY and CDR2 SVGAGI. V trimming: 6 bases; J trimming: 5 bases; junction bases outside the gene matches: 6. The CDR3 totals 15 residues. The DNA for the CDR3 is TGTGCCAGCAGGAGACTAGCGGGGGGCGGGGAGACCCAGTACTTC. It specifies CASRRLAGGGETQYF.

This clone turned up a few times. DNA of the CDR3: TGTGCCAGCAGCGCCGCGTGGGCCCAGTACTTC. Translation gives CASSAAWAQYF. The chain couples TRBV2 to TRBJ2-5; no definite D call. CDR1 is SNHLY and CDR2 is FYNNEI in the germline V gene. The V end was cut by 6 bases, the J end by 9 bases, with 11 bases between. The CDR3 runs to 11 residues.

Of note for this clone: This sample also contains other DNA sequences that code for the same CDR3. The chain couples TRBV7-2 to TRBJ1-5; a possible D gene is TRBD1 (6 bases). CDR3 length: 14 residues. The germline V gene encodes CDR1 SGHTA and CDR2 FQGNSA. V lost 0 bases, J lost 4 bases, and 7 bases lay in between. CDR3 protein: CASSLAGGNQPQHF. CDR3 nucleotides: TGTGCCAGCAGCTTAGCAGGGGGTAATCAGCCCCAGCATTTT.

This clone appeared a few times. Other nucleotide sequences in the sample specify the same CDR3. V is TRBV5-1 and J is TRBJ2-3; D not resolved. The ends were cut back, 0 bases at V and 1 base at J, with 3 bases in the middle. The CDR3 consists of 13 residues. Germline V CDR1 and CDR2: SGHRS, YFSETQ. CDR3 bases: TGCGCCAGCAGCTTGGGTGGCACAGATACGCAGTATTTT. Encoded protein: CASSLGGTDTQYF.

V is TRBV19 and J is TRBJ2-5; 7 positions match TRBD1. V was clipped by 6 bases and J by 0 bases; unmatched bases: 4. The CDR3 loop spans 14 amino acids. Germline V CDR1 and CDR2: LNHDA, SQIVND (reference sequence). The CDR3 nucleotides are TGTGCCAGTAGCGGGACAGCTTACCAAGAGACCCAGTACTTC. Protein sequence: CASSGTAYQETQYF.

As to this clone: Other DNA sequences in the sample encode the same CDR3. V is TRBV7-2 and J is TRBJ2-3; unclear D gene. The CDR3 consists of 12 residues. The germline V and J ends were trimmed by 0 bases and 6 bases, with 4 bases remaining between them. Germline lookup yields CDR1 SGHTA and CDR2 FQGNSA. The CDR3 protein is CASSLAVDTQYF. The CDR3 DNA follows: TGTGCCAGCAGCTTAGCTGTGGATACGCAGTATTTT.

The rearrangement joins TRBV7-9 to TRBJ2-4; 9 bases are shared with TRBD1. The length of the CDR3 is 14 residues. The germline V gene has CDR1 SEHNR and CDR2 FQNEAQ (reference sequence). V was clipped by 1 base and J by 6 bases; unmatched bases: 1. As DNA, the CDR3 is TGTGCCAGCAGCTTAGGGACAGGGGCAAACATTCAGTACTTC. Protein sequence: CASSLGTGANIQYF.